Below, 17 T cell receptor beta chains from the same sample are listed, as sequenced in a study of long-term antiretroviral therapy in people with HIV. The immunoSEQ assay was v3.0, run at survey level. The table came from immunoSEQ multiplex PCR; TCRdb's copy has only in-frame clones and leaves some out. The sample shows around 30,000 clones, about 85% of them seen only once. The sequencing used unsorted PBMCs, collected 2.3 years after starting antiretroviral therapy. These receptors originate from a man in his forties with HIV.

The chain has TRBV19 and TRBJ2-1; 7 bases align to TRBD2. Germline CDR1 LNHDA, CDR2 SQIVND (reference sequence). This CDR3 spans 15 amino acids. Trimming cost V 1 base and J 4 bases; bases outside gene matches: 4. The CDR3 DNA reads TGTGCCAGTAGTATAGGCCGGGACTATTACAATGAGCAGTTCTTC. The encoded protein is CASSIGRDYYNEQFF.

The chain recombines TRBV5-1 with TRBJ2-7, with D tentatively TRBD1 (6 bases). The length of the CDR3 is 15 residues. Deletions cut 0 bases from V and 2 bases from J, with 12 bases between. The germline V gene has CDR1 SGHRS and CDR2 YFSETQ. The DNA of the CDR3 is TGCGCCAGCAGCTTGGCGTGGGGGCATACCTACGAGCAGTACTTC. Translated, it gives CASSLAWGHTYEQYF.

V and J are TRBV10-3 and TRBJ2-1; unclear D gene. The CDR3 has 13 residues. V was cut by 10 bases and J by 0 bases, with 10 bases left in between. Germline values: CDR1 ENHRY, CDR2 SYGVKD. The CDR3: CATAGSSYNEQFF. The CDR3 nucleotides read TGTGCCACGGCAGGTAGCTCCTACAATGAGCAGTTCTTC.

The chain joins TRBV5-1 to TRBJ2-6; no reliable D call. The germline V gene has CDR1 SGHRS and CDR2 YFSETQ. The V end lost 4 bases, the J end lost 4 bases, and 15 bases lay between the germline ends. The length of the CDR3 is 16 residues. The CDR3 DNA reads TGCGCCAGCAGCGTGCCTGCCCCCGGGGGGGCCAACGTCCTGACTTTC. This translates into CASSVPAPGGANVLTF.

This clone was picked up one time. The V call is TRBV12-5, the J call TRBJ2-3; D is possibly TRBD1 (8 bases). The germline V gene has CDR1 LGHNT and CDR2 FRNRAP. Trimming removed 4 bases at V and 3 bases at J, with 14 bases between. This CDR3 has 15 residues. The CDR3 sequence: CASGSGQGGTDTQYF. DNA for the CDR3: TGTGCTAGTGGTTCCGGACAGGGAGGGACAGATACGCAGTATTTT.

The chain has TRBV7-2 and TRBJ1-2, with D uncertain. The V gene's germline CDR1 is SGHTA and CDR2 FQGNSA. This CDR3 has 12 amino acids. Trimming removed 8 bases at V and 2 bases at J, with 9 bases between. DNA for the CDR3: TGTGCCAGCCGCGGCAGCAACTATGGCTACACCTTC. Protein product: CASRGSNYGYTF.

The J gene is TRBJ2-2, the V gene TRBV13, with D unclear. Germline CDR1 reads PRHDT; CDR2 reads FYEKMQ (reference sequence). The CDR3 extends over 15 amino acids. The germline V and J ends were trimmed by 2 bases and 1 base, with 8 bases remaining between them. As DNA, the CDR3 is TGTGCCAGCAGCTTAAATCCGATGAACACCGGGGAGCTGTTTTTT. Its protein is CASSLNPMNTGELFF.

V and J are TRBV7-9 and TRBJ1-4; 7 nucleotides align to TRBD1. Germline V gene lookup returns CDR1 SEHNR and CDR2 FQNEAQ (reference sequence). The CDR3 is 16 amino acids. V gave up 5 bases and J gave up 4 bases; unmatched junction bases: 10. CDR3 amino acids: CASSPQGGAGNEKLFF. The CDR3 coding sequence is TGTGCCAGCAGCCCCCAGGGGGGGGCAGGTAATGAAAAACTGTTTTTT.

This sequence joins TRBV6-1 and TRBJ2-7, with a possible D match to TRBD1 (8 bases). Deletions cut 3 bases from V and 7 bases from J, with 25 bases between. Germline V gives CDR1 MNHNS, CDR2 SASEGT. CDR3 length: 17 residues. The CDR3 nucleotides are TGTGCCAGCAGTGAGGGGGGGAAAGGGACAGGACGGTGGGAGCAGTACTTC. This sequence encodes CASSEGGKGTGRWEQYF.

The V gene is TRBV5-1, the J gene TRBJ1-1; D not certain. Germline loops: CDR1 SGHRS, CDR2 YFSETQ. The V end lost 3 bases, the J end lost 1 base, and 7 bases lay between the germline ends. The CDR3 contains 13 residues. CDR3 loop: CASSSNTNTEAFF. CDR3 nucleotide sequence: TGCGCCAGCAGCTCGAACACGAACACTGAAGCTTTCTTT.

The rearrangement joins TRBV10-3 to TRBJ2-3, with 8 bases aligning to TRBD1. Germline loops: CDR1 ENHRY, CDR2 SYGVKD. The CDR3 has 16 residues. The ends lost 4 bases at V and 2 bases at J; junction bases unmatched: 8. This CDR3 is CAISVGDRRDTDTQYF. Written as DNA, the CDR3 is TGTGCCATCAGTGTTGGGGACAGGAGAGACACAGATACGCAGTATTTT.

The rearrangement uses TRBV10-3 and TRBJ2-3, with 7 nucleotides matching TRBD1. The length of the CDR3 is 15 residues. The germline V gene encodes CDR1 ENHRY and CDR2 SYGVKD. V dropped 6 bases and J dropped 3; count of bases not matched to a gene: 9. The CDR3: CAISPGTAPTDTQYF. DNA of the CDR3: TGTGCCATCAGCCCCGGGACAGCCCCGACAGATACGCAGTATTTT.

CDR3 DNA sequence: TGTGCCAGCAGCTTCGGCGGGAGGAGCTCTGGGGCCAACGTCCTGACTTTC. Its translation is CASSFGGRSSGANVLTF. This rearrangement joins TRBV5-4 to TRBJ2-6; 8 bases map to TRBD2. The CDR3 length is 17 residues. V was pared by 2 bases and J by 0 bases, with 4 bases of the junction left unmatched. Germline lookup yields CDR1 SGHNT and CDR2 YYREEE (reference sequence).

This clone was counted once. This sequence joins TRBV7-3 and TRBJ2-2, with D perhaps given as TRBD1 or TRBD2 (5 bases each). V lost 0 bases and J lost 6, with 17 bases in between. Per the germline V gene, CDR1 is SGHTA and CDR2 is FQGTGA. The CDR3 totals 17 residues. The CDR3: CASSLTRDLRDAGELFF. The CDR3 DNA sequence: TGTGCCAGCAGCTTAACCCGCGATCTCAGGGACGCCGGGGAGCTGTTTTTT.

V and J are TRBV27 and TRBJ2-2; D gene ambiguous. This CDR3 spans 12 amino acids. V was pared by 0 bases and J by 7 bases, with 3 bases between. CDR1 MNHEY and CDR2 SMNVEV come from the germline V gene (reference sequence). The CDR3 spells CASSLSSGELFF. For the CDR3, the DNA is TGTGCCAGCAGTTTATCTAGCGGGGAGCTGTTTTTT.

The rearrangement uses TRBV5-3 and TRBJ2-7; the D is unclear. TRBV5-3 is sorted into the ORF group, with uncertain function. This CDR3 comprises 11 residues. CDR3 amino acids: CPRPAPYEQYF. Here the CDR3 DNA reads TGTCCGAGGCCGGCCCCCTACGAGCAGTACTTC.

The rearrangement uses TRBV9 and TRBJ1-3; no clear D. Between the trimmed V and J ends, which lost 4 bases and 2 bases, there was a span of 16 bases. This CDR3 has 16 residues. CDR1 and CDR2 from the germline V gene are SGDLS and YYNGEE. CDR3 amino acids: CASSLTPREAGNTIYF. The CDR3 nucleotides read TGTGCCAGCAGCCTAACGCCAAGGGAAGCTGGAAACACCATATATTTT.